There are a few counts of the clone carrying this T cell receptor (beta chain). What it recognizes is unknown. Using its own MiXCR run on the 5' RACE reads, TCRdb lists one record per CDR3 protein. Of 450,000 or so distinct CDR3 sequences in the sample, approximately 15% are singletons; the top ten hold over 0.5%. Germline values: CDR1 SGHTA, CDR2 FQGNSA. This CDR3 contains 13 residues. V shed 1 base and J shed 8 bases, with 9 bases lying between them. This specimen belongs to a study of identical twins. Whole-study findings and limits: In beta out-of-frame sequences, the excess sharing between twins was weaker. Out-of-frame alpha sequences shared between twins exhibited an excess of low generation probability. Part of the zero-insertion signal could reflect confounding by invariant MAIT and iNKT cells.

The data were also submitted as part of a second study, on yellow fever vaccine responses in identical twins.

The sample consisted of CD4+ T cells sorted from blood. This chain joins TRBV7-2 and TRBJ2-1; D is uncertain. The receptor was derived from a young woman in good health. Written as DNA, the CDR3 is TGTGCCAGCAGCTTAGAGATTAAAGATGAGCAGTTCTTC. Translated: CASSLEIKDEQFF.